These T cell receptor beta chains were read from a single sample in a study of blood T cells in healthy people across ages. TCRdb re-called the 5' RACE reads with MiXCR, one entry per CDR3 protein. Altogether about 1 million distinct CDR3 sequences are present, 40% to 45% being singletons, with the ten largest covering approximately 17%. The specimen was blood. The receptors derive from a woman aged 60 to 75 in good health. Both conserved end residues are trimmed from each CDR3. Only part of the rows carry a size: once, few, many, or a class if the clone is expanded.

CDR3 length	V gene	J gene	clone size	CDR3 protein
12	TRBV11-1	TRBJ1-1	.	ASSLGRGHTEAF
12	TRBV15	TRBJ2-7	.	ATREAGVPYEQY
12	TRBV27	TRBJ2-7	.	ASRRGAGTYEQY
15	TRBV4-2	TRBJ1-5	few	ASSRDWVINSNQPQH
14	TRBV20-1	TRBJ2-1	.	SARDLAGESYNEQF
13	TRBV4-2	TRBJ2-7	few	ASSQGWTAGYEQY
11	TRBV7-2	TRBJ1-2	.	ASSLEIDYGYT
12	TRBV21-1	TRBJ2-7	.	ASSVKLAGNEQY
14	TRBV28	TRBJ2-3	.	ASRGLGGWGTDTQY
12	TRBV5-5	TRBJ2-3	.	ASIYRDRGGTQY
12	TRBV20-1	.	.	SAPIAGGFPEQY
9	TRBV29-1	.	.	SVQTRYEQY
13	TRBV27	TRBJ2-5	few	ASSFGTGGSGAQY
11	TRBV2	TRBJ1-2	few	ASSESENYGYT
12	TRBV7-9	TRBJ2-5	.	ASTAGVLYNEQY
14	TRBV10-1	TRBJ1-3	.	ASSESSRRSGNTIY
13	TRBV27	TRBJ2-2	.	ASSLAGTNTGELF
13	TRBV12-3/TRBV12-4	TRBJ2-5	many	ASSTTGGGVETQY
13	TRBV21-1	TRBJ1-2	.	ASSRDRATNYGYT
12	TRBV5-1	TRBJ2-1	.	ASGPPENYNEQF
11	TRBV2	.	.	ASRGTGGETQY
11	TRBV7-9	TRBJ1-2	.	ASKTGRVGGYT
12	TRBV27	TRBJ2-5	.	ASMEGSGYNEQY
14	TRBV6-5	TRBJ1-1	once	ASSYSVPGGNTEAF
11	TRBV9	TRBJ2-1	.	ASAGQGYNEQF
14	TRBV6-6	TRBJ2-7	.	ASSHPGLATPYEQY
13	TRBV28	TRBJ2-7	.	ASNSPGGISYEQY
13	TRBV2	TRBJ2-3	few	ASSEPSGSTDTQY
10	TRBV29-1	TRBJ1-1	.	SVVGERAEAF
10	TRBV11-2	TRBJ2-7	many	ASSSRTYEQY
13	TRBV27	TRBJ2-3	few	ASSMTSGFTDTQY
9	TRBV28	TRBJ1-5	.	ASSWNQPQH
12	TRBV3-1	TRBJ2-1	.	ASSQEWRDNEQF
12	TRBV12-3/TRBV12-4	TRBJ2-3	.	ASAPGSGSDTQY
12	TRBV4-1	TRBJ1-2	many	ASSQDYRVDGYT
14	TRBV7-9	TRBJ2-1	few	ASSLVMAGWDNEQF
14	TRBV7-8	TRBJ2-7	.	ASSLEEQRTPYEQY
14	TRBV27	TRBJ2-5	.	ASSLGGGALEETQY
10	TRBV11-1	TRBJ2-7	.	ASSLDEYGQY
13	TRBV7-9	TRBJ1-2	.	ASSSRDRVSYGYT
16	TRBV5-1	TRBJ2-6	few	ASSLRGTGVTGANVLT
13	TRBV27	TRBJ2-5	.	ATATIAGGFETQY
12	TRBV10-3	TRBJ2-7	few	AIRETGGPYEQY
14	TRBV20-1	TRBJ2-5	.	SARPGLAGGMETQY
14	TRBV6-9	TRBJ2-1	.	ASSSRTGISYNEQF
12	TRBV5-1	TRBJ2-7	.	ASSLEWGHNEQY
13	TRBV21-1	TRBJ2-4	.	ASSNRQVAKNIQY
14	TRBV27	TRBJ1-6	few	ASSLYTRQGSSPLH
12	TRBV20-1	TRBJ2-7	few	SVRGLASTYEQY
14	TRBV11-1	TRBJ2-1	.	ASSLGAVAGGNEQF
15	TRBV20-1	.	few	SAIPGQGIESYNEQY
14	TRBV27	TRBJ2-7	few	ASSSRGQGRPYEQY
15	TRBV4-2	TRBJ1-2	many	ASSQDFRTGGIAGYT
11	TRBV14	TRBJ2-7	.	ASSQIRTAEQY
12	TRBV14	.	.	ASSQRDNLNIQY
13	TRBV12-3/TRBV12-4	TRBJ1-6	.	ASSLGGVENSPLH
11	TRBV27	TRBJ1-2	many	ASSSGGGYGYT
12	TRBV6-2/TRBV6-3	.	.	ASSYSGSVNEQY
13	TRBV13	TRBJ2-1	.	ASSFISGPNDEQF
11	TRBV9	TRBJ2-7	few	ASSVGHSYEQY